The clone carrying this T cell receptor (beta chain) has only one observation. The source of the sample is a study of blood T cell repertoires in COVID-19. Study-level background: Specimens from acute and convalescent COVID-19 originated in the United States, Italy and Spain.

Germline CDR1 reads SEHNR; CDR2 reads FQNEAQ (reference sequence). V lost 5 bases to trimming and J lost 6 bases; unmatched junction nucleotides: 6. This CDR3 region has 14 residues. Original data processing: Amplified reference gene primers provided the basis for estimating nucleated cell counts. Repertoires were generated with immunoSEQ multiplex PCR, while TCRdb's copy carries only in-frame clones and drops some. V, J and clone size are those of that table, while D and trimming were read from the DNA. Of more than 35,000 clones listed, over 75% are singletons. This receptor was identified in a human donor in a cohort sampled during active COVID-19. The material sequenced was peripheral blood. This chain joins TRBV7-9 and TRBJ2-7; 11 bases align to TRBD1. The chain's CDR3 is CASSAGQGASEQYF. Written as DNA, the CDR3 is TGTGCCAGCAGCGCAGGACAGGGGGCGAGCGAGCAGTACTTC.